This paragraph covers one T cell receptor beta chain sequence. The entry originates in a study of T cells after yellow fever vaccination. Each CDR3 protein is one row after TCRdb ran MiXCR on the 5' RACE reads. The profile shows 400,000 or so distinct CDR3 sequences, 11% of them singletons. CDR1 is MNHNS and CDR2 is SASEGT in the germline V gene. This CDR3 spans 14 amino acids. V was trimmed by 5 bases and J by 7 bases, leaving 16 bases between them. The chain employs TRBV6-1 and TRBJ2-3; the D is unclear. The source material was PBMCs, sampled on the day of the first yellow fever vaccination. The TCR was taken from a young man who received the YFV17D yellow fever vaccine. CDR3 region: CASSPQLGIYTQYF. CDR3 DNA sequence: TGTGCCAGCAGTCCCCAACTGGGGATCTATACGCAGTATTTT.